This T cell receptor (beta chain) was identified during a study of blood T cell repertoires in COVID-19. Study-level background: PBMCs, B-cell-depleted T cells, or T cells provided the cDNA or gDNA that made up the material.

Trimming removed 0 bases at V and 2 bases at J, with 5 bases between. This CDR3 is 14 amino acids long. Looked up from germline, CDR1 is LGHDT and CDR2 is YNNKEL (reference sequence). In the original workflow: Estimation of nucleated cell counts relied on the amplification of reference gene primers. The assay was immunoSEQ multiplex PCR, and TCRdb's table has in-frame clones only and misses some. The DNA gave D and trimming, while V, J and clone size come from that table. The table shows 250,000 to 300,000 clones, with about 87% occurring only once. Enrolled during active infection, Seattle patients were then followed longitudinally.

Sequencing was done on a sample of peripheral blood. The receptor's source is a woman between 65 and 79 years old with COVID-19, enrolled during active disease. The chain joins TRBV3-1 (or the pseudogene TRBV3-2) to TRBJ1-3; weak D call: TRBD1 (5 bases). DNA for the CDR3: TGTGCCAGCAGCCAAGACAGGGCTGGAAACACCATATATTTT. Translating it yields CASSQDRAGNTIYF.